Given below is one T cell receptor (beta chain) in context. The target antigen is unknown. Construction of TCR beta libraries was performed using quantitative 5'-RACE with molecular barcodes. TCRdb re-called the 5' RACE reads through MiXCR, storing one row per CDR3 protein. The table has about 250,000 distinct CDR3 sequences, 32% seen once. The source of the sample is a study of CD8 T cells in ankylosing spondylitis. The V and J ends lost 4 bases and 3 bases respectively, with 9 bases between them. The V gene's germline CDR1 is SGHTA and CDR2 FQGTGA. CDR3 length: 13 amino acids. The study's findings and limits: Those disease-linked clones were CD8+; they were also relatively rare in peripheral blood. Several highly homologous variants made up a TCR beta motif, and this motif appeared characteristic of ankylosing spondylitis blood.

The chain joins TRBV7-3 to TRBJ1-1; D remains ambiguous. This receptor was taken from a male donor with ankylosing spondylitis or in good health (not recorded which). The specimen was blood, either unsorted or a sorted T cell fraction (not recorded which). CDR3 sequence (DNA): TGTGCCAGCAGCTCCGCGGGCCACACTGAAGCTTTCTTT. Amino acids: CASSSAGHTEAFF.